This T cell receptor (beta chain) was found in a study of Ad26.COV2.S vaccination and SARS-CoV-2 variants. Study results and limitations: In TCR breadth and depth analyses, total T cell responses may have been underestimated.

Generated by immunoSEQ multiplex PCR, the TCRdb table keeps only in-frame clones and is missing some. The data contain about 460,000 clones, roughly nine tenths of them singletons. Trimming took off 10 bases at V and 2 bases at J, with 11 bases between the two ends. Germline CDR1 reads KGHDR; CDR2 reads SFDVKD. CDR3 size: 13 residues. As for this clone: Its antigen is as yet unknown.

The treatment denotes: around 19 received Ad26.COV2.S at low or high dose, single or two shots; a few received placebo; per-sample allocation not given. Material that was analyzed had been drawn on day 63 after the first vaccine or placebo injection. Specimen: peripheral blood, collected in a trial of Ad26.COV2.S vaccine versus placebo. This receptor was taken from a person between 18 and 65 years old who received the Ad26.COV2.S COVID-19 vaccine or a placebo. The chain has TRBV24-1 and TRBJ1-3, with D unresolved. The CDR3 spells CATQDRPGNTIYF. The CDR3 DNA follows: TGTGCCACACAAGACCGACCTGGAAACACCATATATTTT.